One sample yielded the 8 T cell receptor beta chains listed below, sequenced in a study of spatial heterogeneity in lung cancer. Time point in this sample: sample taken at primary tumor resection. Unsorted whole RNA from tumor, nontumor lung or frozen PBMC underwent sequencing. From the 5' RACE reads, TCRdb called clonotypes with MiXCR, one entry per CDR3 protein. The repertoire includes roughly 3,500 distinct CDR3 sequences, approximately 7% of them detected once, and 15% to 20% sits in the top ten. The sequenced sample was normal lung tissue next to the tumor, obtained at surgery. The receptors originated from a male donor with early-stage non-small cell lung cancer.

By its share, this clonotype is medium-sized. For the CDR3, the DNA is TGTGCCAGCAGTTCCGGACAGGGTGGCCTTACAGATACGCAGTATTTT. As protein: CASSSGQGGLTDTQYF. The chain is built from TRBV28 and TRBJ2-3, with TRBD1 matching over 8 bases. Germline trimming cut 4 bases from V and 3 bases from J; bases unmatched to any gene: 9. Germline V gives CDR1 MDHEN, CDR2 SYDVKM. This CDR3 comprises 16 residues.

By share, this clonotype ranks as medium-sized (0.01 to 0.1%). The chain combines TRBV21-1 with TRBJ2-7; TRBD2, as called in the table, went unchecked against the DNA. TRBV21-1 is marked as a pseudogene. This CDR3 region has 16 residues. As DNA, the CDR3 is TGTGCCAGCTCCAAATCCGGGACTAGGAATAAGGACGAGCAGTACGTC. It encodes CASSKSGTRNKDEQYV.

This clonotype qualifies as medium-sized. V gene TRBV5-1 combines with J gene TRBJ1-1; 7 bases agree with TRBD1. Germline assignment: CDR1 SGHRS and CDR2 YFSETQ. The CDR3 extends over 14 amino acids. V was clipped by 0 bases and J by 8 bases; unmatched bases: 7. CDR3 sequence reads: CASSLDAGGTEAFF. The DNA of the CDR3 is TGCGCCAGCAGCTTGGATGCAGGGGGAACGGAAGCTTTCTTT.

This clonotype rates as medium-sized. The CDR3 nucleotides are TGTGCCAGCTCACCATCCTACAGCAGTGAAGCTTTCTTT. Its translation is CASSPSYSSEAFF. The rearrangement uses TRBV18 and TRBJ1-1; D call uncertain. Germline values: CDR1 KGHSH, CDR2 LQKENI. Trimming pared 2 bases from V and 7 bases from J, leaving 11 bases between. The CDR3 is made up of 13 amino acids.

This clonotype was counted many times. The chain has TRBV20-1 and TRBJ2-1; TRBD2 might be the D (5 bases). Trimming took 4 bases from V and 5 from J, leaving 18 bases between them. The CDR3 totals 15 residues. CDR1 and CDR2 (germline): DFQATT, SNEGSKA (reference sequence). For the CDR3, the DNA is TGCAGTGCTACAGGTGCGGCTAGCTTTCACAATGAGCAGTTCTTC. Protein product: CSATGAASFHNEQFF.

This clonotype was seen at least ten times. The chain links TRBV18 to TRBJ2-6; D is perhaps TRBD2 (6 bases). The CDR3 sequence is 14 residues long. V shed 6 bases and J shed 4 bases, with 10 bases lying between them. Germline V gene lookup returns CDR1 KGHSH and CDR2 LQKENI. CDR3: CASSRGSGANVLTF. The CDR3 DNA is TGTGCCAGCTCGCGGGGTTCCGGGGCCAACGTCCTGACTTTC.

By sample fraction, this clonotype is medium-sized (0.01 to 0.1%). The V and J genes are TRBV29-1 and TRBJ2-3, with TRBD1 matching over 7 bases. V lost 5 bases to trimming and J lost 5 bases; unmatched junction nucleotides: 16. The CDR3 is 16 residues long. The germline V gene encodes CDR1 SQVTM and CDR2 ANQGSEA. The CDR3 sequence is CSVSGERTGVVDTQYF. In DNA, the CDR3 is TGCAGCGTTTCCGGGGAAAGAACAGGGGTGGTAGATACGCAGTATTTT.

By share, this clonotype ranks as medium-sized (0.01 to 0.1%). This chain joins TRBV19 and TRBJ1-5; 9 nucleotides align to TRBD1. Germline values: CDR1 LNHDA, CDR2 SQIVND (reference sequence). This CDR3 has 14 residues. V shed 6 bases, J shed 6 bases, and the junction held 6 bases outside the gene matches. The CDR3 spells CASSGTGGPQPQHF. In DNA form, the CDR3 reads TGTGCCAGTAGCGGAACAGGGGGCCCTCAGCCCCAGCATTTT.